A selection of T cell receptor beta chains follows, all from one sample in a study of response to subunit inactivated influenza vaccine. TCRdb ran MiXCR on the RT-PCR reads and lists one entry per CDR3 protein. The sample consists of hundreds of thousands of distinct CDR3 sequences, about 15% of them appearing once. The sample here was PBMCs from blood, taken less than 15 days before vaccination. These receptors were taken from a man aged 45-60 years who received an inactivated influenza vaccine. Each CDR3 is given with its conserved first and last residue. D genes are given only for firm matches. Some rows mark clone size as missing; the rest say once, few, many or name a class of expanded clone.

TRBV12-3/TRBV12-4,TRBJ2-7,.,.,TGTGCCAGCAGTTTTTTTGGGGTTATGGAGCAGTACTTC,CASSFFGVMEQYF
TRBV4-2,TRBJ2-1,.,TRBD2,TGTGCCAGCAGCCCCTTAGCGGGGGCCCTAAATGAGCAGTTCTTC,CASSPLAGALNEQFF
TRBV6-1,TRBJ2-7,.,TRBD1,TGTGCCAGCAGTCCCAGACAGGGTGGAGGCTACGAGCAGTACTTC,CASSPRQGGGYEQYF
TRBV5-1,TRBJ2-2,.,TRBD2,TGCGCCAGCAGCTTTAGCGGGGCCGATTCCGGGGAGCTGTTTTTT,CASSFSGADSGELFF
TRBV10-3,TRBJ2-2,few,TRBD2,TGTGCCATCAGTGAACTAGCGGAGAACACCGGGGAGCTGTTTTTT,CAISELAENTGELFF
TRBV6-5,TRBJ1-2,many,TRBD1,TGTGCCAGCAGGACAGGGGGCTATGGCTACACCTTC,CASRTGGYGYTF
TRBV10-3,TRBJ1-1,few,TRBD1,TGTGCCACGCAGACAGGGGAGAACACTGAAGCTTTCTTT,CATQTGENTEAFF
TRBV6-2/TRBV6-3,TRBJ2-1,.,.,TGTGCCAGCAGTTATCACTCCGACAGGTTCAATGAGCAGTTCTTC,CASSYHSDRFNEQFF
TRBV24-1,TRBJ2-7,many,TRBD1,TGTGCCACCAGTGATTCCGGGACAGACTCCTACGAGCAGTACTTC,CATSDSGTDSYEQYF
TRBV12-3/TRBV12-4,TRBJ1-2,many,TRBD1,TGTGCCAGCAACTTACAGGGGGGCTATGGCTACACCTTC,CASNLQGGYGYTF
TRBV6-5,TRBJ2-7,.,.,TGTGCCAGCAGGGGGGGCAACGAGCAGTACTTC,CASRGGNEQYF
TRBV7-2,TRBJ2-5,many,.,TGTGCCAGCAGCTTGGGTGTGCGGGAGACCCAGTACTTC,CASSLGVRETQYF
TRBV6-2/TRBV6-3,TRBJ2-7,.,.,TGTGCCAGCAGGCAGGTTTGGGGTGGCTCCTACGAGCAGTACTTC,CASRQVWGGSYEQYF
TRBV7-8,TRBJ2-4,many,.,TGTGCCAGCAGCTTCGGTAGGATTCCAGGGAGGAATTTTCAGTACTTC,CASSFGRIPGRNFQYF
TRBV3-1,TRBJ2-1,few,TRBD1,TGTGCCAGCAGCCAAGCCCCCGGGACAGGGCGCCACAATGAGCAGTTCTTC,CASSQAPGTGRHNEQFF
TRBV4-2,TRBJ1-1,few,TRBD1,TGTGCCAGCAGCCCATGGCAGGGGGCCGAAGTGGCGACTGAAGCTTTCTTT,CASSPWQGAEVATEAFF
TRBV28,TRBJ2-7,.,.,TGTGCCAGCAGTTTCGAGGGCCCAAGCTCCTACGAGCAGTACTTC,CASSFEGPSSYEQYF
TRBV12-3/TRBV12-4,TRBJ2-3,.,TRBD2,TGTGCCAGCGGGCTAGCGGGGGCGTCAGATACGCAGTATTTT,CASGLAGASDTQYF
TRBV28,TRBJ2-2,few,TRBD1,TGTGCCAGCGACAGGGGGCGCGACACCGGGGAGCTGTTTTTT,CASDRGRDTGELFF
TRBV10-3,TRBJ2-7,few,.,TGTGCCATCAGTGAAGGGCAGGGATGGGAGCAGTACTTC,CAISEGQGWEQYF
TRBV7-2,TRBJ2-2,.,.,TGTGCCAGCAGCTTAGGGCAGGCCACCGGGGAGCTGTTTTTT,CASSLGQATGELFF
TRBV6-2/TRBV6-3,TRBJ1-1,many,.,TGTGCCAGCAGGACCCCCGAGGTGAACACTGAAGCTTTCTTT,CASRTPEVNTEAFF
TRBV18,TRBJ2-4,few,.,TGTGCCAGCTCACCAGGAAGCCAACCTAGCCTAGCCAAAAACATTCAGTACTTC,CASSPGSQPSLAKNIQYF
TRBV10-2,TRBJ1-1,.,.,TGCGCCAGCAGAGACAGACGAAACACTGAAGCTTTCTTT,CASRDRRNTEAFF
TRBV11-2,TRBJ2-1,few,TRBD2,TGTGCCAGCAGCCCTCTTAAGCGGGAGGTTTATGAGCAGTTCTTC,CASSPLKREVYEQFF
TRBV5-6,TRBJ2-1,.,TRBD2,TGTGCCAGCAGCTTGCCAAGCGGGAGCTCCTACAATGAGCAGTTCTTC,CASSLPSGSSYNEQFF
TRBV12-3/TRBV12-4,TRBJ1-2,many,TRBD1,TGTGCCAGCAGCTTGGGGACAGGGGCTTATGGCTACACCTTC,CASSLGTGAYGYTF
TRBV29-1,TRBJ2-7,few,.,TGCAGCTCTAGGACGACCGGGAACAACGAGCAGTACTTC,CSSRTTGNNEQYF
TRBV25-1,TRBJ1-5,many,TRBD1,TGTGCCACCACAGACCAGACAGGGCGCTATAGCAATCAGCCCCAGCATTTT,CATTDQTGRYSNQPQHF
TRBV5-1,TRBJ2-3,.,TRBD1,TGCGCCAGCAGAATCGGGACAGTTGACACAGATACGCAGTATTTT,CASRIGTVDTDTQYF
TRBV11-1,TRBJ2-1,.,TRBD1,TGTGCCAGCAGCTTATCCCGACAGGGGAAGCAGTTCTTC,CASSLSRQGKQFF
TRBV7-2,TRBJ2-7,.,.,TGTGCCAGCAGCAAGGACTACCCAGTCTCCTACGAGCAGTACTTC,CASSKDYPVSYEQYF
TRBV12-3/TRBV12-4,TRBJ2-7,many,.,TGTGCCAGCACAGTCTCCGGGAAGACGAACGAGCAGTACTTC,CASTVSGKTNEQYF
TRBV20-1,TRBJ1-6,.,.,TGCAGTGCTATCGGGGAGTCCTATAATTCACCCCTCCACTTT,CSAIGESYNSPLHF
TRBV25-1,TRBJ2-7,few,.,TGTGCCAGCAGTCCACTCCGAGGCCAGGGCAGGTACGAGCAGTACTTC,CASSPLRGQGRYEQYF
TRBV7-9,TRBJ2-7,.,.,TGTGCCAGCAGCCCACCCACTAGCTCTTCGTTTTACGAGCAGTACTTC,CASSPPTSSSFYEQYF
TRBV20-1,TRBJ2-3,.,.,TGCAGTGCTAGTGATATGGGGCTCGCAGATACGCAGTATTTT,CSASDMGLADTQYF
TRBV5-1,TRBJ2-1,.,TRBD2,TGCGCCAGCAGCTTGGCTAGCGGGGGGATCAATGAGCAGTTCTTC,CASSLASGGINEQFF
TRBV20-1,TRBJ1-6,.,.,TGCACCTCAAACAAGGACCGCCGCTCCTATAATTCACCCCTCCACTTT,CTSNKDRRSYNSPLHF
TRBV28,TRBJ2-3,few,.,TGTGCCAGCAGTTTGCGAGCAGTAGATACGCAGTATTTT,CASSLRAVDTQYF
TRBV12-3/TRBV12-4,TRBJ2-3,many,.,TGTGCCAGCAGGCAGGGGGGTAGCACAGATACGCAGTATTTT,CASRQGGSTDTQYF
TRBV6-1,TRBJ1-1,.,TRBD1,TGTGCCAGCAGTGTCGCCGGGACAGTGAACACTGAAGCTTTCTTT,CASSVAGTVNTEAFF
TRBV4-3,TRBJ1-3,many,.,TGCGCCAGCAGCCAAGCAATTCCAGGGGCGGCGGGAAACACCATATATTTT,CASSQAIPGAAGNTIYF
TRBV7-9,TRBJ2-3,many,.,TGTGCCAGCAGCTTAGGACTTACGGAGTATTTT,CASSLGLTEYF
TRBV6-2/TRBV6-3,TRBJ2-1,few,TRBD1,TGTGCCAGCAGTTTCCTGGGACAGGGGAAAAATGAGCAGTTCTTC,CASSFLGQGKNEQFF
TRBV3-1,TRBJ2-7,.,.,TGTGCCAGCAGCCAAGATACAGGGAACGAGCAGTACTTC,CASSQDTGNEQYF